This T cell receptor beta chain was identified during a study of T cells in localized non-small cell lung cancer. Study results and limitations: Clonality peaked in uninvolved adjacent lung rather than tumor.

Method: immunoSEQ multiplex PCR; TCRdb's copy keeps in-frame clones and lacks some. The sample lists 30,000 to 40,000 clones, around 87% occurring once. Trimming stripped 6 bases from V and 2 bases from J, with 9 bases between. CDR1 is MNHNY, CDR2 SVGAGI, per germline (reference sequence). The CDR3 is made up of 13 amino acids. As concerns this clone: As yet, its antigen is unknown.

This chain joins TRBV6-6 and TRBJ2-3; D not resolved. The specimen comprised peripheral blood, sampled before any cancer treatment. The origin of this receptor is a man aged 40 to 70 with stage I lung adenocarcinoma. CDR3 loop: CASSQGSTDTQYF. CDR3 DNA sequence: TGTGCCAGCAGCCAAGGTTCCACAGATACGCAGTATTTT.